Presented here are 20 T cell receptor beta chains from one specimen sequenced in a study of blood T cells in healthy people across ages. A second roughly 7 to 12 cycle PCR used barcoded and J-beta primers. TCRdb redid the calling of the 5' RACE reads with MiXCR, one entry per CDR3 protein. The sample has over 600,000 distinct CDR3 sequences; roughly three fifths are singletons. Sample: blood. Receptor source: a man aged 40-49 years in good health.

This chain links TRBV6-1 with TRBJ1-2; TRBD1 matches at 7 bases. J was trimmed by 6 bases and V by 7 bases; bases with no gene match: 11. The CDR3 is made up of 14 amino acids. CDR1 MNHNS and CDR2 SASEGT come from the germline V gene. The DNA of the CDR3 is TGTGCCAGCATAAATCCCGGGACAGTTAATGGCTACACCTTC. Amino acids: CASINPGTVNGYTF.

The chain joins TRBV6-2 or TRBV6-3 to TRBJ1-6; no firm D call. The CDR3 extends over 13 amino acids. Germline values: CDR1 MNHEY, CDR2 SVGEGT. Trimming shortened V by 8 bases and J by 14 bases, and 19 bases separated the two germline ends. CDR3 sequence reads: CASALEASTTLHF. DNA for the CDR3: TGTGCCAGCGCGCTCGAGGCGAGTACAACCCTCCACTTT.

This clonotype turned up a few times. The rearrangement uses TRBV27 and TRBJ2-5; D not resolved. Germline V gives CDR1 MNHEY, CDR2 SMNVEV (reference sequence). The CDR3 loop spans 13 amino acids. Trimming took 7 bases from V and 0 from J, leaving 9 bases between them. Written as DNA, the CDR3 is TGTGCCAGCACCCCGATCAACCAAGAGACCCAGTACTTC. Its translation: CASTPINQETQYF.

The CDR3 protein is CSARPWGTSGSNEQYF. Here the CDR3 DNA reads TGCAGTGCTAGACCATGGGGGACTAGTGGAAGCAATGAGCAGTACTTC. The J gene is TRBJ2-5, the V gene TRBV20-1; TRBD2 matches 8 bases. CDR1 and CDR2 from the germline V gene are DFQATT and SNEGSKA (reference sequence). J lost 11 bases, V lost 2 bases, and 19 bases had no gene match. This CDR3 spans 16 amino acids.

This chain joins TRBV13 and TRBJ2-5; 7 bases fit TRBD2. Looked up from germline, CDR1 is PRHDT and CDR2 is FYEKMQ (reference sequence). This CDR3 spans 15 amino acids. V was clipped by 3 bases and J by 5 bases; unmatched bases: 9. CDR3 residues: CASSFLPGGVETQYF. The CDR3 nucleotides are TGTGCCAGCAGCTTTTTACCTGGGGGGGTGGAGACCCAGTACTTC.

The chain is built from TRBV2 and TRBJ1-1, with 7 bases fitting TRBD1. The V segment lost 3 bases and the J segment 8 bases; nucleotides outside the gene matches: 6. CDR1 and CDR2 (germline): SNHLY, FYNNEI. This CDR3 comprises 13 residues. The DNA for the CDR3 is TGTGCCAGCAGTGAGACAGGGTACTACGAAGCTTTCTTT. Translation: CASSETGYYEAFF.

The chain uses TRBV4-3 and TRBJ1-2; D is perhaps TRBD1 (6 bases). The CDR3 totals 15 residues. Germline-derived CDR1 and CDR2 are LGHNA and YSLEER. Trimming stripped 0 bases from V and 4 bases from J, with 12 bases between. CDR3 residues: CASSQEGAGSYGYTF. The CDR3 coding sequence is TGCGCCAGCAGCCAAGAGGGGGCGGGAAGCTATGGCTACACCTTC.

The chain couples TRBV28 to TRBJ2-3; D gene unclear. This CDR3 region has 15 residues. Trimming removed 11 bases at V and 3 bases at J, with 21 bases between. In germline, CDR1 is MDHEN, CDR2 SYDVKM. CDR3: CAGTTERLGTDTQYF. CDR3 nucleotide sequence: TGTGCCGGCACTACTGAGAGGTTGGGAACAGATACGCAGTATTTT.

The chain uses TRBV25-1 and TRBJ2-7, with a weak D call TRBD2 (6 bases). V was trimmed by 11 bases and J by 2 bases, leaving 19 bases between them. CDR1 and CDR2 (germline): MGHDK, SYGVNS. The CDR3 covers 14 residues. The CDR3 region has the DNA TGTGCCGGAAATATAGCGGAGCGCCCCTACGAGCAGTACTTC. Protein sequence: CAGNIAERPYEQYF.

V and J are TRBV18 and TRBJ2-1; tentative D call: TRBD2 (5 bases). V was cut by 3 bases and J by 9 bases, with 9 bases left in between. Germline V gene data show CDR1 as KGHSH and CDR2 as LQKENI. The CDR3 covers 12 residues. CDR3 bases: TGTGCCAGCTCACCCACTAGAAGTGAGCAGTTCTTC. This sequence encodes CASSPTRSEQFF.

The chain carries TRBV27 and TRBJ1-5; 7 bases are a match to TRBD1. Germline values: CDR1 MNHEY, CDR2 SMNVEV (reference sequence). V shed 6 bases, J shed 0 bases, and the junction held 8 bases outside the gene matches. The CDR3 length is 16 residues. CDR3 sequence reads: CASRSGTAHSNQPQHF. CDR3 in DNA: TGTGCCAGCAGATCAGGGACAGCCCATAGCAATCAGCCCCAGCATTTT.

A few counts support this clonotype. The chain has TRBV2 and TRBJ2-3, with 8 bases matching TRBD2. The germline V gene has CDR1 SNHLY and CDR2 FYNNEI. The CDR3 is 16 amino acids. Trimming removed 11 bases from V and 4 bases from J; junction bases left unmatched: 17. CDR3 loop: CAGGAGTRRSPDTQYF. The DNA of the CDR3 is TGTGCCGGGGGCGCCGGGACTAGACGATCCCCAGATACGCAGTATTTT.

This clonotype was counted a few times. The V and J genes are TRBV6-4 and TRBJ2-1; unclear D gene. The CDR3 consists of 14 residues. Trimming took 2 bases from V and 2 from J, leaving 7 bases between them. From germline, CDR1 is MRHNA and CDR2 SNTAGT. The CDR3 nucleotides read TGTGCCAGCAGTGACAGAACTGCCTACAATGAGCAGTTCTTC. Translated, it gives CASSDRTAYNEQFF.

V and J are TRBV18 and TRBJ1-4; D is undetermined. The germline V and J ends were trimmed by 5 bases and 8 bases, with 15 bases remaining between them. CDR3 length equals 14 residues. Per germline, CDR1 KGHSH and CDR2 LQKENI. CDR3 amino acids: CASSSGSKGEKLFF. CDR3 in DNA: TGTGCCAGCTCATCCGGGTCGAAAGGGGAAAAACTGTTTTTT. The full variable domain, in which reference TRBV18 and TRBJ1-4 provide the parts outside the CDR3, is NAGVMQNPRHLVRRRGQEARLRCSPMKGHSHVYWYRQLPEEGLKFMVYLQKENIIDESGMPKERFSAEFPKEGPSILRIQQVVRGDSAAYFCASSSGSKGEKLFFGSGTQLSVL.

The CDR3 DNA follows: TGTGCCAGCAGCTTAAACCCCAGGGGGGAAGAGACCCAGTACTTC. Protein: CASSLNPRGEETQYF. The gene calls are TRBV11-2 and TRBJ2-5; D may be TRBD1 (7 bases). Germline-derived CDR1 and CDR2 are SGHAT and FQNNGV. The length of the CDR3 is 15 residues. V lost 2 bases to trimming and J lost 3 bases, with 13 bases between them.

This chain links TRBV11-3 with TRBJ1-4, with TRBD1 matching 7 bases. The CDR3 loop spans 17 amino acids. The germline gives CDR1 SGHNT, CDR2 YENEEA. V lost 9 bases to trimming and J lost 0 bases; unmatched junction nucleotides: 13. The CDR3 DNA reads as TGTGCCAGGACCGGGACAGAGGACAGTGCAACTAATGAAAAACTGTTTTTT. As protein: CARTGTEDSATNEKLFF. Together with reference TRBV11-3 and TRBJ1-4, the CDR3 gives the full variable domain: EAGVVQSPRYKIIEKKQPVAFWCNPISGHNTLYWYLQNLGQGPELLIRYENEEAVDDSQLPKDRFSAERLKGVDSTLKIQPAELGDSAVYLCARTGTEDSATNEKLFFGSGTQLSVL.

This clonotype was seen a few times. This sequence joins TRBV15 and TRBJ2-3, with D possibly TRBD2 on 5 matching bases. Germline CDR1 LNHNV, CDR2 YYDKDF (reference sequence). The CDR3 spans 17 residues. Trimming shortened V by 1 base and J by 9 bases, and 23 bases separated the two germline ends. CDR3 residues: CATSRVDAGRGFQTQYF. The CDR3 coding sequence is TGTGCCACCAGCAGAGTCGATGCCGGGCGCGGGTTTCAGACGCAGTATTTT.

This clonotype was recorded at least ten times. The chain combines TRBV7-3 with TRBJ2-1; D call uncertain. V gave up 5 bases and J gave up 2 bases, with 13 bases separating them. The CDR3 sequence is 15 residues long. The germline CDR1 and CDR2 sequences are SGHTA and FQGTGA. CDR3 loop: CASSAGLVTYNEQFF. The CDR3 coding sequence is TGTGCCAGCAGCGCTGGGTTAGTCACCTACAATGAGCAGTTCTTC.

J is TRBJ2-2 and V is TRBV3-1, with 10 bases identical to TRBD1. Germline V gene lookup returns CDR1 LGHDT and CDR2 YNNKEL (reference sequence). This CDR3 comprises 17 residues. Trimming removed 4 bases from V and 4 bases from J; junction bases left unmatched: 9. The CDR3 region is CASSLDRGPKITGELFF. For the CDR3, the DNA is TGTGCCAGCAGCCTAGACAGGGGGCCGAAAATCACCGGGGAGCTGTTTTTT.

The V call is TRBV28, the J call TRBJ1-2; weak D call: TRBD1 (6 bases). CDR1 and CDR2 (germline): MDHEN, SYDVKM. The CDR3 covers 14 residues. V lost 3 bases to trimming and J lost 5 bases, with 13 bases between them. The CDR3 reads CASSFRGVPYGYTF. In DNA, the CDR3 is TGTGCCAGCAGTTTCAGGGGCGTCCCTTATGGCTACACCTTC.